The rows below give T cell receptor beta chains drawn from one sample of a study of T cell responses to AZD1222 COVID-19 vaccine. Libraries were prepared by immunoSEQ multiplex PCR; TCRdb keeps only in-frame clonotypes and omits some of them. The repertoire has roughly 150,000 clones, roughly 94% of them found once; the top ten carry 1.1%. Material: peripheral blood, obtained 28 days after the second AZD1222 dose. The origin of the receptors is an adult who received the AZD1222 COVID-19 vaccine. CDR3s include the opening cysteine and the closing phenylalanine or tryptophan. A D gene is named only where the DNA matches it firmly. Expanded clones get a size class; other rows say once, few or many, or leave the size out.

v_gene,abundance,j_gene,d_gene,CDR3nt,CDR3aa
TRBV18,-,TRBJ2-1,TRBD1,TGTGCCAGCTCACCAGGGCAGGGGGCAACTGAGCAGTTCTTC,CASSPGQGATEQFF
TRBV30,-,TRBJ2-1,-,TGTGCCTGGAGTGAAGGGGGGGCCACGGGGCGCGGGCAGTTCTTC,CAWSEGGATGRGQFF
TRBV18,once,TRBJ2-1,TRBD1,TGTGCCAGCTCACCACCGTCCAGGGGGTCCTACAATGAGCAGTTCTTC,CASSPPSRGSYNEQFF
TRBV5-4,-,TRBJ1-5,-,TGTGCCAGCAGCCTCGATAGTAAGGGCGGCAATCAGCCCCAGCATTTT,CASSLDSKGGNQPQHF
TRBV7-3,-,TRBJ2-1,-,TGTGCCAGCAGCTTAAACATAGCCGGCAATGAGCAGTTCTTC,CASSLNIAGNEQFF
TRBV12-3/TRBV12-4,-,TRBJ1-2,-,TGTGCCAGCAGCCATCCGGGACGTGAAGGCTACACCTTC,CASSHPGREGYTF
TRBV24-1,-,TRBJ2-5,-,TGTGCCACCAGTCTCAACATCACGGCGGGGACCCAGTACTTC,CATSLNITAGTQYF
TRBV12-5,-,TRBJ1-1,-,TGTGCTAGTGGTTTGGTAATGGGTAGGGATCGGATGAACACTGAAGCTTTCTTT,CASGLVMGRDRMNTEAFF
TRBV7-7,-,TRBJ2-5,-,TGTGCTAGCAGCTTAGTAGGAGGGGTTGGGGAGACCCAGTACTTC,CASSLVGGVGETQYF
TRBV9,-,TRBJ1-2,-,TGTGCCAGCAGCGTAGACTCGGGGGAAGGCTACACCTTC,CASSVDSGEGYTF
TRBV19,-,TRBJ2-1,TRBD2,TGTGGAGCGGGGAACCGGCGAGAGCAGTTCTTC,CGAGNRREQFF
TRBV2,once,TRBJ1-4,TRBD1,TGTGCCATAAAGGAAAGGACAGGCTTTAATGAAAAACTGTTTTTT,CAIKERTGFNEKLFF
TRBV5-1,-,TRBJ1-2,-,TGCGCCAGCAGCTTGGACAGTCATAGTTACTACACCTTC,CASSLDSHSYYTF
TRBV7-2,-,TRBJ1-1,-,TGTGCCAGCAGGCCCCAGGGAGGCACTGAAGCTTTCTTT,CASRPQGGTEAFF
TRBV19,-,TRBJ1-1,-,TGTGCCAGTAGTAAGCGGACAGCTAACACTGAAGCTTTCTTT,CASSKRTANTEAFF
TRBV6-2/TRBV6-3,-,TRBJ2-1,TRBD1,TGTGCCAGCAGTTCACAGGGGGACTACAATGAGCAGTTCTTC,CASSSQGDYNEQFF
TRBV7-7,-,TRBJ2-2,TRBD2,TGTGCTAGCAGCTTTGAGACTAGCGGGGCCGGGGAGCTGTTTTTT,CASSFETSGAGELFF
TRBV7-6,few,TRBJ2-7,TRBD2,TGTGCCAGCAGCCCCATAGCGGGGGGCCCGACAACCTACGAGCAGTACTTC,CASSPIAGGPTTYEQYF
TRBV5-6,-,TRBJ2-7,-,TGTGCCAGCAGCTTGGATGGTGTGTGGGGGCAGGTCTACGAGCAGTACTTC,CASSLDGVWGQVYEQYF
TRBV11-2,-,TRBJ2-5,-,TGTGCCAGCAGCTTCAGGGGAACTATCCAAGAGACCCAGTACTTC,CASSFRGTIQETQYF
TRBV29-1,-,TRBJ2-5,TRBD1,TGCAGCGTTGGATCGGGGACAGTGTACCAAGAGACCCAGTACTTC,CSVGSGTVYQETQYF
TRBV18,-,TRBJ2-2,-,TGTGCCAGCTCACCTCAGGGTAACACCGGGGAGCTGTTTTTT,CASSPQGNTGELFF
TRBV7-9,-,TRBJ1-1,-,TGTGCCAGCAGCTTAGCGGTAGGGATGAACACTGAAGCTTTCTTT,CASSLAVGMNTEAFF
TRBV5-1,-,TRBJ2-7,TRBD2,TGCGCCAGCAGCCCTAGCGGGGGCTCCTACGAGCAGTACTTC,CASSPSGGSYEQYF
TRBV19,-,TRBJ1-1,-,TGTGCCAGTAGTATCCGTGGGACGGCGAACACTGAAGCTTTCTTT,CASSIRGTANTEAFF
TRBV10-3,-,TRBJ1-2,-,TGTGCCATCAGTGACATACAGGCTAACTATGGCTACACCTTC,CAISDIQANYGYTF
TRBV10-3,-,TRBJ2-6,TRBD1,TGTGCCAGCCTACGGACAGGGGGAAACTCTGGGGCCAACGTCCTGACTTTC,CASLRTGGNSGANVLTF
TRBV20-1,-,TRBJ1-5,-,TGCAGTGCTAGTGCAGAAAGCAATCAGCCCCAGCATTTT,CSASAESNQPQHF